Below are 3 T cell receptor beta chains sequenced from a single sample in a study of T cell responses to AZD1222 COVID-19 vaccine. Some clones are missing from TCRdb's copy, which holds only in-frame ones; the method was immunoSEQ multiplex PCR. The sample shows 110,000 or so clones, roughly 84% of them seen only once. The starting material was peripheral blood, obtained 28 days after the second AZD1222 dose. The receptors originated from an adult who received the AZD1222 COVID-19 vaccine.

This clone was seen only once. The chain carries TRBV6-5 and TRBJ2-3; perhaps TRBD2 as D (6 bases). This CDR3 region has 15 residues. CDR1 is MNHEY, CDR2 SVGAGI, per germline. The germline V and J ends were trimmed by 5 bases and 0 bases, with 12 bases remaining between them. CDR3 region: CASSPPGLSTDTQYF. CDR3 DNA: TGTGCCAGCAGTCCACCGGGACTCAGCACAGATACGCAGTATTTT.

The V gene is TRBV3-1 (or the pseudogene TRBV3-2), the J gene TRBJ2-7; TRBD1 matches 10 bases. The V and J ends lost 0 bases and 4 bases, in that order; junction bases with no gene match: 3. This CDR3 has 15 residues. CDR1 is LGHDT and CDR2 is YNNKEL in the germline V gene (reference sequence). The CDR3 DNA reads as TGTGCCAGCAGCCAAGAAGGGACAGGGGTTTACGAGCAGTACTTC. Its protein is CASSQEGTGVYEQYF.

This chain connects TRBV5-1 to TRBJ2-1; 9 bases fit TRBD1. The CDR3 is made up of 15 amino acids. Germline assignment: CDR1 SGHRS and CDR2 YFSETQ. The ends lost 4 bases at V and 9 bases at J; junction bases unmatched: 11. DNA of the CDR3: TGCGCCAGCAGCCCCGGACAGGGGTGGGGGGTTGAGCAGTTCTTC. It yields the protein CASSPGQGWGVEQFF.